This TCR beta chain was found in a study of T cells in localized non-small cell lung cancer. The study, taken as a whole, reports: Of the top 100 tumor clones, median around 60 were in adjacent lung, approximately 29 among its top 100. Higher blood T cell density tracked longer overall survival.

The table came from immunoSEQ multiplex PCR; TCRdb's copy has only in-frame clones and leaves some out. The table shows some 2,000 clones, with 35% occurring only once. Germline CDR1 is MDHEN and CDR2 is SYDVKM. Between the trimmed V and J ends, which lost 6 bases and 7 bases, there was a span of 22 bases. CDR3 length equals 16 residues. In regard to this clone: Its specificity is not known.

The receptor comes from an older female donor with stage I lung adenocarcinoma. V is TRBV28 and J is TRBJ2-1; TRBD2 might be the D (6 bases). The sample here was lung tumor tissue, taken before any cancer treatment. In nucleotides, the CDR3 is TGTGCCAGCAGCATGTATATCGGGAGCTCCGGGAATGAGCAGTTCTTC. Amino acid sequence: CASSMYIGSSGNEQFF. The full variable domain, with the rest looked up from reference TRBV28 and TRBJ2-1, is DVKVTQSSRYLVKRTGEKVFLECVQDMDHENMFWYRQDPGLGLRLIYFSYDVKMKEKGDIPEGYSVSREKKERFSLILESASTNQTSMYLCASSMYIGSSGNEQFFGPGTRLTVL.